The 6 T cell receptor beta chains in this list originate from one sample, sequenced in a study of cytomegalovirus exposure and HLA in healthy donors. The PCR contained 60 Vbeta and 13 Jbeta primers. TCRdb's copy holds only in-frame clones and misses some; the assay was immunoSEQ multiplex PCR. The repertoire consists of roughly 120,000 clones, with 73% occurring once and the leading ten covering approximately 2.1%. Sequenced input: PBMCs. These receptor sequences come from a woman aged 40 to 50 in good health and CMV-seropositive.

A single count supports this clone. This chain joins TRBV30 and TRBJ2-7; D is possibly TRBD1 (7 bases). The CDR3 consists of 14 residues. CDR1 GTSNPN and CDR2 SVGIG come from the germline V gene (reference sequence). V was trimmed by 3 bases and J by 4 bases, leaving 16 bases between them. In DNA, the CDR3 is TGTGCCTGGAGCAAGCCAGGGGGAGGTTACGAGCAGTACTTC. This gives the protein CAWSKPGGGYEQYF.

This chain connects TRBV28 to TRBJ1-5, with TRBD1 identical over 10 bases. V trimming: 5 bases; J trimming: 10 bases; junction bases outside the gene matches: 11. The CDR3 consists of 15 residues. Per the germline V gene, CDR1 is MDHEN and CDR2 is SYDVKM. The CDR3, as DNA: TGTGCCAGCAGTAAACCCCGGACAGGGGGATTTCCCCAGCATTTT. Residues: CASSKPRTGGFPQHF.

CDR3 coding DNA: TGTGCCAGCAGCTTAGGCAGGGGTTACTCGGCTTCGGATCTATATGGCTACACCTTC. Translating it yields CASSLGRGYSASDLYGYTF. The rearrangement joins TRBV7-2 to TRBJ1-2; D possibly corresponds to TRBD1 (6 bases). Germline CDR1 reads SGHTA; CDR2 reads FQGNSA. V was pared by 1 base and J by 5 bases, with 26 bases between. CDR3 length: 19 residues.

The chain employs TRBV18 and TRBJ1-1; D not certain. CDR3 length: 13 amino acids. Germline CDR1 is KGHSH and CDR2 is LQKENI. Trimming removed 3 bases from V and 3 bases from J, with 8 bases in between. CDR3 region: CASSPTRDTEAFF. CDR3 DNA sequence: TGTGCCAGCTCACCCACACGTGACACTGAAGCTTTCTTT.

The chain carries TRBV2 and TRBJ2-1; 9 positions match TRBD2. Germline CDR1 SNHLY, CDR2 FYNNEI. Trimming removed 6 bases from V and 4 bases from J; junction bases left unmatched: 4. The CDR3 totals 14 residues. Here the CDR3 reads CASRRGGGYNEQFF. The CDR3 region has the DNA TGTGCCAGCAGGCGCGGGGGGGGTTACAATGAGCAGTTCTTC. The whole variable domain, filled in from reference TRBV2 and TRBJ2-1, reads EPEVTQTPSHQVTQMGQEVILRCVPISNHLYFYWYRQILGQKVEFLVSFYNNEISEKSEIFDDQFSVERPDGSNFTLKIRSTKLEDSAMYFCASRRGGGYNEQFFGPGTRLTVL.

The chain recombines TRBV30 with TRBJ2-4, with 8 bases aligning to TRBD2. V was pared by 4 bases and J by 0 bases, with 5 bases of the junction left unmatched. The CDR3 contains 15 residues. CDR1 GTSNPN and CDR2 SVGIG come from the germline V gene (reference sequence). The CDR3 loop is CAWTPGGRAKNIQYF. The DNA of the CDR3 is TGTGCCTGGACCCCGGGGGGGAGAGCCAAAAACATTCAGTACTTC.